The 29 T cell receptor beta chains given below trace back to one sample, sequenced in a study of T cells in Graves' hyperthyroidism and ophthalmopathy. RNA transcripts served as the template for amplifying TCR beta CDR3 regions. Using the HTBI primer set, a first-round RT-PCR was run on the TCR CDR3. TCRdb re-called the multiplex PCR reads with MiXCR, one entry per CDR3 protein. This sample has about half a million distinct CDR3 sequences, with about 16% found just once. The specimen sequenced was blood. The receptor set was obtained from a woman aged 30 to 39 with Graves' ophthalmopathy.

This clonotype was seen repeatedly, ten times or more. The CDR3 DNA follows: TGCAGTGCTAGAAGGCGGGGGACCCCTTTCGGAGAGACCCAGTACTTC. Its protein is CSARRRGTPFGETQYF. The chain couples TRBV20-1 to TRBJ2-5, with 7 nucleotides matching TRBD2. The CDR3 totals 16 residues. V dropped 2 bases and J dropped 4; count of bases not matched to a gene: 13. CDR1 DFQATT and CDR2 SNEGSKA come from the germline V gene (reference sequence).

Comments on this clonotype: Relative to the germline gene, one junction end is altered; a read error may explain this. The rearrangement uses TRBV29-1 and TRBJ1-1; maybe TRBD1 (5 bases). This CDR3 contains 14 residues. Germline-derived CDR1 and CDR2 are SQVTM and ANQGSEA. CDR3 loop: CSCHGGVMNTEALF. The CDR3 DNA reads as TGCAGCTGCCATGGGGGGGTAATGAACACTGAAGCTCTCTTT.

This clonotype was found many times. The chain combines TRBV20-1 with TRBJ1-5; D unresolved. The ends were cut back, 1 base at V and 4 bases at J, with 11 bases in the middle. CDR3 length equals 14 residues. The V gene's germline CDR1 is DFQATT and CDR2 SNEGSKA (reference sequence). CDR3 loop: CSARVSEPNQPQHF. CDR3 bases: TGCAGTGCTAGAGTCTCGGAACCTAATCAGCCCCAGCATTTT.

This clonotype was counted at least ten times. The rearrangement links TRBV12-3 or TRBV12-4 to TRBJ2-7; tentatively, D is TRBD1 or TRBD2 (5 bases each). Trimming left V 4 bases short and J 7 bases short, with 14 bases between. The length of the CDR3 is 13 residues. The CDR3 region has the DNA TGTGCCAGCAGTTGGGACGGCGCGAGGGAGCAGTACTTC. This translates into CASSWDGAREQYF.

This clonotype was seen at least ten times. The chain is built from TRBV5-1 and TRBJ1-1, with no clear D. Trimming left V 0 bases short and J 4 bases short, with 7 bases between. The CDR3 has 13 amino acids. Germline CDR1 and CDR2: SGHRS and YFSETQ. This CDR3 reads CASSLEPGTEAFF. In DNA, the CDR3 is TGCGCCAGCAGCTTGGAACCGGGCACTGAAGCTTTCTTT.

Worth noting for this clonotype: Since a much larger clone is just one base distant, this may be a read error. This chain uses TRBV3-1 with TRBJ2-1; TRBD2 matches 7 bases. There are 13 residues in the CDR3. Germline CDR1 LGHDT, CDR2 YNNKEL (reference sequence). The V and J ends lost 7 bases and 10 bases, in that order; junction bases with no gene match: 10. The CDR3 bases are TGTGCCAGCACCATAACGGGGGGTGGCGAGCAGTTCTTC. Encoded protein: CASTITGGGEQFF.

This clonotype occurred many times. The DNA for the CDR3 is TGCAGTGCTGGGGGGACTAGGGGGTTCAGCACAGATACGCAGTATTTT. It yields the protein CSAGGTRGFSTDTQYF. The rearrangement joins TRBV20-1 to TRBJ2-3, with TRBD2 identical over 8 bases. The CDR3 spans 16 residues. V lost 5 bases and J lost 0; bases outside the gene matches: 10. The V gene's germline CDR1 is DFQATT and CDR2 SNEGSKA (reference sequence).

This clonotype was observed once. The chain employs TRBV29-1 and TRBJ1-1; unclear D gene. CDR1 is SQVTM and CDR2 is ANQGSEA in the germline V gene. V lost 4 bases to trimming and J lost 0 bases, with 12 bases between them. This CDR3 is 14 amino acids long. The CDR3, as DNA: TGCAGCGTTGCCGGGAGGAGGCTGAACACTGAAGCTTTCTTT. Encoded protein: CSVAGRRLNTEAFF.

This sequence joins TRBV9 and TRBJ2-3, with D possibly called TRBD1 or TRBD2 (5 bases each). Looked up from germline, CDR1 is SGDLS and CDR2 is YYNGEE. This CDR3 has 12 amino acids. V was clipped by 6 bases and J by 4 bases, with 9 bases between them. CDR3 region: CASNGDADTQYF. Here the CDR3 DNA reads TGTGCCAGCAATGGGGACGCAGATACGCAGTATTTT.

V and J are TRBV9 and TRBJ2-5, with D perhaps matching TRBD1 or TRBD2 (6 bases each). CDR3 length equals 15 residues. CDR1 is SGDLS and CDR2 is YYNGEE in the germline V gene. Between the trimmed V and J ends, which lost 4 bases and 1 base, there was a span of 14 bases. CDR3 amino acids: CASSPRGRTQETQYF. In nucleotides, the CDR3 is TGTGCCAGCAGCCCCCGGGGGCGAACCCAAGAGACCCAGTACTTC.

This rearrangement joins TRBV6-5 to TRBJ1-4, with TRBD1 matching 7 bases. Looked up from germline, CDR1 is MNHEY and CDR2 is SVGAGI. The trim removed 0 bases at V and 8 bases at J, leaving 3 bases unmatched. CDR3 length equals 14 residues. The CDR3 sequence: CASSYSTGWEKLFF. In DNA, the CDR3 is TGTGCCAGCAGTTACTCGACAGGGTGGGAAAAACTGTTTTTT.

This clonotype was picked up a small number of times. The genes are TRBV6-5 and TRBJ1-2, with D maybe TRBD1 (6 bases). The CDR3 consists of 15 residues. Per the germline V gene, CDR1 is MNHEY and CDR2 is SVGAGI. V was clipped by 1 base and J by 4 bases, with 13 bases between them. CDR3 nucleotide sequence: TGTGCCAGCAGTTACTTCCTGGGGACAACCTATGGCTACACCTTC. This sequence encodes CASSYFLGTTYGYTF.

CDR3 loop: CASSQTGGPLQYF. The CDR3, as DNA: TGTGCCAGCAGCCAAACAGGGGGACCCCTTCAGTACTTC. The rearrangement uses TRBV5-6 and TRBJ2-4, with 8 bases aligning to TRBD1. Unmatched junction bases numbered 8, after V lost 4 bases and J lost 11 bases. This CDR3 has 13 amino acids. Germline V gene data show CDR1 as SGHDT and CDR2 as YYEEEE.

The table lists this clonotype with a few counts. The V call is TRBV14, the J call TRBJ1-1, with TRBD1 identical over 8 bases. Germline-derived CDR1 and CDR2 are SGHDN and FVKESK. The junction had 11 bases not matched to a gene; V was cut back by 0 bases and J by 11 bases. The CDR3 totals 15 residues. CDR3 in amino acids: CASSQEGQGARMAFF. In DNA, the CDR3 is TGTGCCAGCAGCCAAGAAGGCCAGGGGGCGCGTATGGCTTTCTTT.

The table lists this clonotype with many counts. The V call is TRBV6-2 or TRBV6-3, the J call TRBJ2-7, with a possible D match to TRBD2 (5 bases). The germline V gene has CDR1 MNHEY and CDR2 SVGEGT. The CDR3 spans 12 residues. V lost 6 bases to trimming and J lost 6 bases, with 12 bases between them. CDR3 nucleotide sequence: TGTGCCAGCAGCCCCCCCCGGGGCGAGCAGTACTTC. It encodes CASSPPRGEQYF.

Many counts were recorded for this clonotype. The J gene is TRBJ1-5, the V gene TRBV2, with TRBD1 identical over 7 bases. The CDR3 is made up of 15 amino acids. V lost 5 bases, J lost 5 bases, and 9 bases stayed unmatched. Per germline, CDR1 SNHLY and CDR2 FYNNEI. The CDR3 is CASSIRQGLDQPQHF. CDR3 bases: TGTGCCAGCAGTATTCGACAGGGCCTCGATCAGCCCCAGCATTTT.

The chain links TRBV20-1 to TRBJ2-1; 13 bases line up with TRBD2. The CDR3 is made up of 16 amino acids. Germline assignment: CDR1 DFQATT and CDR2 SNEGSKA (reference sequence). Trimming at V came to 3 bases and at J to 4 bases, leaving 6 bases not matched to a gene. DNA for the CDR3: TGCAGTGCTAGTGAACTAGCGGGAGGGCCATACAATGAGCAGTTCTTC. Protein product: CSASELAGGPYNEQFF.

There are many counts of this clonotype. The chain uses TRBV20-1 and TRBJ2-7; 11 bases agree with TRBD2. This CDR3 contains 16 residues. Germline-derived CDR1 and CDR2 are DFQATT and SNEGSKA (reference sequence). V dropped 0 bases and J dropped 6; count of bases not matched to a gene: 10. The CDR3 DNA reads TGCAGTGCTAGAGACGGAACTAGCGGGAGTCTCGGCGAGCAGTACTTC. It is translated as CSARDGTSGSLGEQYF.

In its sample, this clonotype was seen a few times. The chain carries TRBV6-1 and TRBJ2-7; TRBD1 matches 9 bases. V gave up 6 bases and J gave up 1 base; unmatched junction bases: 7. The CDR3 contains 15 residues. From germline, CDR1 is MNHNS and CDR2 SASEGT. CDR3 region: CASRQGASLSYEQYF. Written as DNA, the CDR3 is TGTGCCAGCAGACAGGGGGCCTCTCTGTCCTACGAGCAGTACTTC.

This clonotype was found many times. The chain couples TRBV12-5 to TRBJ2-3; D might be TRBD2 (6 bases). V was trimmed by 3 bases and J by 2 bases, leaving 9 bases between them. The CDR3 runs 14 residues. Per the germline V gene, CDR1 is LGHNT and CDR2 is FRNRAP. The CDR3 DNA sequence: TGTGCTAGTGGTTTAAGCGGGTTCACAGATACGCAGTATTTT. Amino acid sequence: CASGLSGFTDTQYF.

The sample holds a few counts of this clonotype. This chain joins TRBV11-3 and TRBJ1-5, with D tentatively TRBD1 (6 bases). The CDR3 runs 17 residues. CDR1 is SGHNT, CDR2 YENEEA, per germline. V was clipped by 3 bases and J by 0 bases, with 15 bases between them. The CDR3 region is CASSLPGHTYSNQPQHF. DNA for the CDR3: TGTGCCAGCAGCTTGCCGGGACACACATATAGCAATCAGCCCCAGCATTTT. The variable domain in full, with the rest retrieved from reference TRBV11-3 and TRBJ1-5, is EAGVVQSPRYKIIEKKQPVAFWCNPISGHNTLYWYLQNLGQGPELLIRYENEEAVDDSQLPKDRFSAERLKGVDSTLKIQPAELGDSAVYLCASSLPGHTYSNQPQHFGDGTRLSIL.

This clonotype came up a few times. At one end, the junction sequence differs from germline, possibly due to a read error. The chain employs TRBV6-1 and TRBJ2-7, with D unresolved. Germline CDR1 and CDR2: MNHNS and SASEGT. The CDR3 spans 13 residues. CDR3 coding DNA: TGTGCCGGCAGTAGGAATCGACTCTACGAGCAGTACTTC. The encoded protein is CAGSRNRLYEQYF.

J is TRBJ2-2 and V is TRBV14; maybe TRBD1 (5 bases). Germline CDR1 is SGHDN and CDR2 is FVKESK. V lost 5 bases and J 4 bases, leaving 8 bases between the germline ends. The CDR3 extends over 13 amino acids. CDR3 in amino acids: CASSYRITGELFF. The CDR3, as DNA: TGTGCCAGCAGCTACAGGATCACCGGGGAGCTGTTTTTT.

This clonotype was counted between two and nine times. This could be a read error, since a much larger clone is one nucleotide away. The V call is TRBV30, the J call TRBJ2-1; the D call may be TRBD1 or TRBD2 (5 bases each). The CDR3 spans 14 residues. Germline CDR1 is GTSNPN and CDR2 is SVGIG (reference sequence). V was trimmed by 3 bases and J by 7 bases, leaving 16 bases between them. The CDR3 DNA reads as TGTGCCTGGAGGGGACGTAACCAGGGAAATGAGCAGTTCTTC. Translated: CAWRGRNQGNEQFF.

This rearrangement joins TRBV29-1 to TRBJ2-1; D perhaps matches TRBD1 (6 bases). The CDR3 consists of 16 residues. CDR1 is SQVTM and CDR2 is ANQGSEA in the germline V gene. V shed 0 bases and J shed 5 bases, with 17 bases lying between them. The CDR3 DNA follows: TGCAGCGTTGAAGAAGCCGGGACAACCCAGAACAATGAGCAGTTCTTC. Its translation: CSVEEAGTTQNNEQFF.

This clonotype has ten or more counts. The gene calls are TRBV5-5 and TRBJ2-2, with D perhaps matching TRBD1 (6 bases). There are 15 residues in the CDR3. V lost 2 bases, J lost 3 bases, and 11 bases lay in between. Germline-derived CDR1 and CDR2 are SGHKS and YYEKEE (reference sequence). CDR3 loop: CASSFADSHTGELFF. DNA for the CDR3: TGTGCCAGCAGCTTTGCGGACAGTCACACCGGGGAGCTGTTTTTT. The complete variable domain, with remaining parts taken from reference TRBV5-5 and TRBJ2-2, reads DAGVTQSPTHLIKTRGQQVTLRCSPISGHKSVSWYQQVLGQGPQFIFQYYEKEERGRGNFPDRFSARQFPNYSSELNVNALLLGDSALYLCASSFADSHTGELFFGEGSRLTVL.

This clonotype was observed many times. The rearrangement links TRBV9 to TRBJ1-1; no clear D. The V end lost 0 bases, the J end lost 1 base, and 4 bases lay between the germline ends. Germline CDR1 and CDR2: SGDLS and YYNGEE. This CDR3 contains 13 residues. CDR3 protein: CASSVESNTEAFF. As DNA, the CDR3 is TGTGCCAGCAGCGTAGAGTCGAACACTGAAGCTTTCTTT. Filled out from reference TRBV9 and TRBJ1-1, the complete variable domain reads DSGVTQTPKHLITATGQRVTLRCSPRSGDLSVYWYQQSLDQGLQFLIQYYNGEERAKGNILERFSAQQFPDLHSELNLSSLELGDSALYFCASSVESNTEAFFGQGTRLTVV.

J is TRBJ2-1 and V is TRBV28; perhaps TRBD1 as D (5 bases). This CDR3 has 14 amino acids. In germline, CDR1 is MDHEN, CDR2 SYDVKM. V was trimmed by 4 bases and J by 4 bases, leaving 11 bases between them. The CDR3 bases are TGTGCCAGCAGTTCCATTACAGGTTACAATGAGCAGTTCTTC. Its translation is CASSSITGYNEQFF.

This clonotype came up a few times. The rearrangement joins TRBV11-2 to TRBJ2-3; 13 positions agree with TRBD2. The ends lost 5 bases at V and 0 bases at J; junction bases unmatched: 5. Per germline, CDR1 SGHAT and CDR2 FQNNGV. The CDR3 covers 17 residues. The CDR3 DNA reads as TGTGCCAGCAGCCCCCGGACTAGCGGGAGTAGCACAGATACGCAGTATTTT. It specifies CASSPRTSGSSTDTQYF.